A single sample gave rise to the 22 T cell receptor beta chains below, sequenced in a study of shared clonotypes between healthy human individuals. Sequenced by immunoSEQ multiplex PCR; TCRdb stores in-frame clones only, minus some. In the table there are some 980,000 clones, approximately 80% of which are singletons. Sequenced: memory CD4+ T cells sorted from blood. Subset noted: CD45RA-negative fraction. The receptors derive from a man younger than 30 in good health.

This clone was seen many times. The rearrangement joins TRBV5-6 to TRBJ1-6; tentative D call: TRBD1 (5 bases). Trimming stripped 2 bases from V and 10 bases from J, with 16 bases between. CDR1 is SGHDT and CDR2 is YYEEEE in the germline V gene. CDR3 size: 15 residues. CDR3 DNA: TGTGCCAGCAGCTTCTCCCCGGGACCGACATCACCCCTCCACTTT. Protein product: CASSFSPGPTSPLHF. Full variable domain (outside the CDR3, taken from reference TRBV5-6 and TRBJ1-6): DAGVTQSPTHLIKTRGQQVTLRCSPKSGHDTVSWYQQALGQGPQFIFQYYEEEERQRGNFPDRFSGHQFPNYSSELNVNALLLGDSALYLCASSFSPGPTSPLHFGNGTRLTVT.

V and J are TRBV5-1 and TRBJ1-2, with D unresolved. The CDR3 is 14 residues long. Per the germline V gene, CDR1 is SGHRS and CDR2 is YFSETQ. Trimming pared 4 bases from V and 1 base from J, leaving 11 bases between. This CDR3 is CASSLTGSNYGYTF. The CDR3 coding sequence is TGCGCCAGCAGCCTGACGGGGAGTAACTATGGCTACACCTTC.

The chain joins TRBV28 to TRBJ1-1; D may be TRBD1 (5 bases). CDR3 length: 14 residues. Germline V gene lookup returns CDR1 MDHEN and CDR2 SYDVKM. The V and J ends lost 2 bases and 3 bases respectively, with 10 bases between them. Here the CDR3 reads CASSLGRVDTEAFF. The CDR3 DNA reads TGTGCCAGCAGTTTAGGCAGGGTAGACACTGAAGCTTTCTTT. Based on the CDR3 plus reference TRBV28 and TRBJ1-1, the full variable domain is DVKVTQSSRYLVKRTGEKVFLECVQDMDHENMFWYRQDPGLGLRLIYFSYDVKMKEKGDIPEGYSVSREKKERFSLILESASTNQTSMYLCASSLGRVDTEAFFGQGTRLTVV.

This clone came up once. The chain links TRBV25-1 to TRBJ2-3, with a weak D call TRBD1 (5 bases). Germline CDR1 and CDR2: MGHDK and SYGVNS. The CDR3 covers 16 residues. The V end lost 3 bases, the J end lost 4 bases, and 17 bases lay between the germline ends. CDR3 in amino acids: CASSENPGRIADTQYF. The CDR3 nucleotides are TGTGCCAGCAGTGAGAACCCAGGGCGGATAGCAGATACGCAGTATTTT. The variable domain in full, completed from reference TRBV25-1 and TRBJ2-3, reads EADIYQTPRYLVIGTGKKITLECSQTMGHDKMYWYQQDPGMELHLIHYSYGVNSTEKGDLSSESTVSRIRTEHFPLTLESARPSHTSQYLCASSENPGRIADTQYFGPGTRLTVL.

The chain is built from TRBV7-9 and TRBJ2-1, with D perhaps assigned TRBD1 or TRBD2 (5 bases each). The CDR3 extends over 16 amino acids. CDR1 SEHNR and CDR2 FQNEAQ come from the germline V gene (reference sequence). V was trimmed by 4 bases and J by 2 bases, leaving 15 bases between them. CDR3 coding DNA: TGTGCCAGCAGCTCAGAGGGGCCTCAGGCCTACAATGAGCAGTTCTTC. It translates to CASSSEGPQAYNEQFF.

This chain joins TRBV2 and TRBJ1-6; 8 nucleotides line up with TRBD1. V shed 5 bases, J shed 7 bases, and the junction held 4 bases outside the gene matches. Germline values: CDR1 SNHLY, CDR2 FYNNEI. This CDR3 spans 14 amino acids. For the CDR3, the DNA is TGTGCCAGCAGTACGACAGGGGAAAATTCACCCCTCCACTTT. This translates into CASSTTGENSPLHF.

V is TRBV11-2 and J is TRBJ1-2, with a tentative D call TRBD1 (5 bases). The germline CDR1 and CDR2 sequences are SGHAT and FQNNGV. V lost 3 bases and J lost 8, with 16 bases in between. There are 14 residues in the CDR3. The CDR3 bases are TGTGCCAGCAGCTTCGGTGTACAGGCAGGCGGCTACACCTTC. Protein: CASSFGVQAGGYTF.

The chain joins TRBV5-1 to TRBJ2-7; 7 bases match TRBD1. Germline V gene sequence: CDR1 SGHRS, CDR2 YFSETQ. The CDR3 spans 15 residues. Trimming took 0 bases from V and 3 from J; bases not matched to a gene: 6. The CDR3 nucleotides read TGCGCCAGCAGCTTGGAAGGGACAGCCCACTACGAGCAGTACTTC. This translates into CASSLEGTAHYEQYF.

This chain joins TRBV30 and TRBJ2-7; 9 positions agree with TRBD2. Trimming at V came to 5 bases and at J to 5 bases, leaving 10 bases not matched to a gene. CDR1 is GTSNPN and CDR2 is SVGIG in the germline V gene (reference sequence). This CDR3 is built from 14 residues. CDR3 DNA sequence: TGTGCCTGGGGGCGGGAGGGACCCCCCGACGAGCAGTACTTC. It yields the protein CAWGREGPPDEQYF.

This clone has ten or more counts. The chain carries TRBV7-9 and TRBJ1-5, with D possibly matching TRBD1 (6 bases). Germline V gives CDR1 SEHNR, CDR2 FQNEAQ (reference sequence). V lost 1 base and J lost 6, with 13 bases in between. This CDR3 has 15 amino acids. CDR3 amino acids: CASSLEGGAGQPQHF. The DNA of the CDR3 is TGTGCCAGCAGCTTAGAGGGGGGGGCAGGTCAGCCCCAGCATTTT.

The V and J genes are TRBV6-1 and TRBJ2-7, with 12 bases that match TRBD2. Germline V gene sequence: CDR1 MNHNS, CDR2 SASEGT. Trimming at V came to 7 bases and at J to 2 bases, leaving 3 bases not matched to a gene. CDR3 size: 14 residues. CDR3 region: CASTRTSGTYEQYF. CDR3 nucleotides: TGTGCCAGCACCAGGACTAGCGGGACCTACGAGCAGTACTTC.

The chain uses TRBV7-2 and TRBJ2-7; no reliable D call. The CDR3 loop spans 11 amino acids. Per germline, CDR1 SGHTA and CDR2 FQGNSA. V lost 4 bases to trimming and J lost 9 bases, with 10 bases between them. CDR3 coding DNA: TGTGCCAGCAGCTCCTTGTCGGTGCAGTACTTC. Amino acid sequence: CASSSLSVQYF.

The sample holds one count of this clone. The genes are TRBV7-2 and TRBJ2-6; D is unresolved. The CDR3 loop spans 15 amino acids. V was trimmed by 9 bases and J by 4 bases, leaving 16 bases between them. Germline V CDR1 and CDR2: SGHTA, FQGNSA. The CDR3 loop is CARQEYESGANVLTF. The CDR3 nucleotides read TGTGCCAGACAAGAGTACGAATCCGGGGCCAACGTCCTGACTTTC.

This clone was detected a few times. The chain uses TRBV6-5 and TRBJ2-1, with TRBD2 matching over 7 bases. The CDR3 totals 15 residues. Germline-derived CDR1 and CDR2 are MNHEY and SVGAGI. V was clipped by 0 bases and J by 9 bases; unmatched bases: 8. CDR3 nucleotides: TGTGCCAGCAGTTACTCGGGACGGGGGGAGGGTGAGCAGTTCTTC. This encodes CASSYSGRGEGEQFF.

This clone was counted only a few times. The chain employs TRBV7-9 and TRBJ1-6; the D gene is possibly TRBD1 (5 bases). The CDR3 is made up of 16 amino acids. Germline V lookup: CDR1 SEHNR, CDR2 FQNEAQ (reference sequence). V lost 3 bases to trimming and J lost 5 bases, with 14 bases between them. This CDR3 reads CASSLRQPYHNSPLHF. The CDR3, as DNA: TGTGCCAGCAGCTTGCGACAGCCCTACCATAATTCACCCCTCCACTTT. Full variable domain (outside the CDR3, taken from reference TRBV7-9 and TRBJ1-6): DTGVSQNPRHKITKRGQNVTFRCDPISEHNRLYWYRQTLGQGPEFLTYFQNEAQLEKSRLLSDRFSAERPKGSFSTLEIQRTEQGDSAMYLCASSLRQPYHNSPLHFGNGTRLTVT.

This chain links TRBV6-1 with TRBJ2-5; 9 bases match TRBD1. This CDR3 spans 13 amino acids. Germline CDR1 is MNHNS and CDR2 is SASEGT. With 7 bases clipped from V and 4 bases from J, the junction kept 4 bases outside the gene matches. CDR3 in amino acids: CASTDRGRETQYF. DNA of the CDR3: TGTGCCAGCACGGACAGGGGTAGAGAGACCCAGTACTTC.

The chain joins TRBV5-4 to TRBJ2-5, with a possible D match to TRBD2 (5 bases). Germline V gene data show CDR1 as SGHNT and CDR2 as YYREEE (reference sequence). V lost 4 bases, J lost 4 bases, and 26 bases lay in between. This CDR3 has 18 amino acids. The CDR3 loop is CASSRGSLAQRTGETQYF. Written as DNA, the CDR3 is TGTGCCAGCAGCCGAGGTAGCCTAGCCCAACGTACGGGAGAGACCCAGTACTTC.

This clone was counted a few times. The genes are TRBV19 and TRBJ2-2, with D possibly being TRBD1 (6 bases). The CDR3 is 16 amino acids. V was cut by 6 bases and J by 1 base, with 15 bases left in between. Germline CDR1 LNHDA, CDR2 SQIVND (reference sequence). The chain's CDR3 is CASRTRGPGNTGELFF. DNA of the CDR3: TGTGCCAGTAGAACCAGGGGACCGGGGAACACCGGGGAGCTGTTTTTT. Drawing the rest from reference TRBV19 and TRBJ2-2, the complete variable domain is DGGITQSPKYLFRKEGQNVTLSCEQNLNHDAMYWYRQDPGQGLRLIYYSQIVNDFQKGDIAEGYSVSREKKESFPLTVTSAQKNPTAFYLCASRTRGPGNTGELFFGEGSRLTVL.

This chain uses TRBV4-1 with TRBJ2-7; 10 bases line up with TRBD1. Germline V gene data show CDR1 as MGHRA and CDR2 as YSYEKL. V was clipped by 4 bases and J by 2 bases; unmatched bases: 11. This CDR3 is built from 17 residues. CDR3 residues: CASSRSAGTGDTYEQYF. CDR3 in DNA: TGCGCCAGCAGCCGATCTGCCGGGACAGGGGACACCTACGAGCAGTACTTC.

This chain links TRBV28 with TRBJ2-7; D is undetermined. The CDR3 loop spans 14 amino acids. Deletions cut 5 bases from V and 0 bases from J, with 11 bases between. The germline CDR1 and CDR2 sequences are MDHEN and SYDVKM. The CDR3 loop is CASSRDPSSYEQYF. In nucleotides, the CDR3 is TGTGCCAGCAGTCGAGACCCCAGCTCCTACGAGCAGTACTTC.

For this clone: A much larger clone differs from this one at a single base, so this may be a read error. The CDR3 DNA sequence: TGTGCCAGCAGGGGGGAAATGGAGACCCAGTACTTC. Its translation: CASRGEMETQYF. The J gene is TRBJ2-5, the V gene TRBV2, with D perhaps given as TRBD1 or TRBD2 (5 bases each). The V end lost 6 bases, the J end lost 5 bases, and 10 bases lay between the germline ends. The CDR3 extends over 12 amino acids. Per germline, CDR1 SNHLY and CDR2 FYNNEI.

The rearrangement uses TRBV15 and TRBJ2-3, with TRBD2 matching 11 bases. Germline CDR1 and CDR2: LNHNV and YYDKDF (reference sequence). This CDR3 is built from 16 residues. The ends lost 0 bases at V and 5 bases at J; junction bases unmatched: 4. The CDR3 reads CATSRDLAGGGDTQYF. The CDR3 DNA is TGTGCCACCAGCAGAGATCTAGCGGGGGGCGGAGATACGCAGTATTTT.